This TCR beta chain was retrieved from a study of Ad26.COV2.S vaccination and SARS-CoV-2 variants. At the level of the study: Donor joined the COV1001 Ad26.COV2.S trial arm. Dosing was one shot or two shots 56 days apart. General study points: Once vaccination had occurred, spike-specific CD8+ and CD4+ T cell responses reportedly showed substantial breadth.

This CDR3 spans 13 amino acids. V was shortened by 2 bases and J by 3 bases, with 7 bases between the two germline ends. CDR1 is SGHNT, CDR2 YENEEA, per germline. As regards this clone: Its cognate antigen is unknown.

Treatment of the sample: 15 to 20 received Ad26.COV2.S at low or high dose, single or two shots; about 5 received placebo; per-sample allocation not given. Sampling was performed 63 days after the first vaccine or placebo injection. SARS-CoV-2 spike from the Wuhan strain was encoded by the vaccine, an Ad26 vector. TCRdb's table, derived via immunoSEQ multiplex PCR, lists solely in-frame clones and lacks some. The sample holds about 400,000 clones, approximately 91% seen once. This sample comprised peripheral blood, obtained in a trial of Ad26.COV2.S vaccine versus placebo. The gene calls are TRBV11-3 and TRBJ2-5, with D unclear. This sequence originates from a person aged 18-60 years who received the Ad26.COV2.S COVID-19 vaccine or a placebo. In DNA form, the CDR3 reads TGTGCCAGCAGCTTAATGGGGAAAGAGACCCAGTACTTC. The encoded protein is CASSLMGKETQYF.